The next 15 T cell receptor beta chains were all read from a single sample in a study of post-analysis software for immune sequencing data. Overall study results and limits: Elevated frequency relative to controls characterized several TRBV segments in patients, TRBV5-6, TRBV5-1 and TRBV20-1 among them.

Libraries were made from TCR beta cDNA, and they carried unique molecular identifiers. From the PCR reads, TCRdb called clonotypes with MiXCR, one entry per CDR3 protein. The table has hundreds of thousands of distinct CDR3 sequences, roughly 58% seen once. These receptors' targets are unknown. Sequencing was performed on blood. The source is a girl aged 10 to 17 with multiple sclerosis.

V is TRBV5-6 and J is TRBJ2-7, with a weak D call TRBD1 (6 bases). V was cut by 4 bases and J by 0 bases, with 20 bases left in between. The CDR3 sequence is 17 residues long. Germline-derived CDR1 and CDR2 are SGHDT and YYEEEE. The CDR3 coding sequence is TGTGCCAGCAGCCCACTGGGGGCGGCTAGGAGCTCCTACGAGCAGTACTTC. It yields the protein CASSPLGAARSSYEQYF.

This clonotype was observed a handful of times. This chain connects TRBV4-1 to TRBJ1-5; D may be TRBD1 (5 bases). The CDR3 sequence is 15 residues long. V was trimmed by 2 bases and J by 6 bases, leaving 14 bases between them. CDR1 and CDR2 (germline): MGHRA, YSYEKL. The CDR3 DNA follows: TGCGCCAGCAGCCAACGGGACCGGTCTAGTCAGCCCCAGCATTTT. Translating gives CASSQRDRSSQPQHF.

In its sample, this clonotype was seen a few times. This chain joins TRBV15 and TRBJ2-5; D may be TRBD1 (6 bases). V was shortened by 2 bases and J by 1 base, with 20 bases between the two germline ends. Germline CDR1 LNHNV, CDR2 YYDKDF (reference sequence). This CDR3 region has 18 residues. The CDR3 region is CATSRSKTGRGIQETQYF. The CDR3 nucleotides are TGTGCCACCAGCAGATCGAAAACGGGCAGGGGCATCCAAGAGACCCAGTACTTC.

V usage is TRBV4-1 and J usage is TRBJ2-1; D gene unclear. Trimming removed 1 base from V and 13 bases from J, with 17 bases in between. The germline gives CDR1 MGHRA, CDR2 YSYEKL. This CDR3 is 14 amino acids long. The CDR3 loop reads CASSQVLTAELQFF. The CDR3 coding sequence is TGCGCCAGCAGCCAAGTCCTAACGGCCGAGTTACAGTTCTTC.

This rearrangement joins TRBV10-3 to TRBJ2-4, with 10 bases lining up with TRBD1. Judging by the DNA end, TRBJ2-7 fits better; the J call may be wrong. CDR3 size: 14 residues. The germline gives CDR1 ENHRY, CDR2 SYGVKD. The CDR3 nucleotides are TGTGCCATCAGCCTCGGGACAGGGGTCTACGAGCAGTACTTC. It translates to CAISLGTGVYEQYF.

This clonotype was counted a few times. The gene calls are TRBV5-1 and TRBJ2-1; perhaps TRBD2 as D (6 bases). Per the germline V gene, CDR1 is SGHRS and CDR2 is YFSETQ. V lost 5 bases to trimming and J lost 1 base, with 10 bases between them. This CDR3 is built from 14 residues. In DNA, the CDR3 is TGCGCCAGCAGAGTGAGCGGGTCCTACAATGAGCAGTTCTTC. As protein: CASRVSGSYNEQFF.

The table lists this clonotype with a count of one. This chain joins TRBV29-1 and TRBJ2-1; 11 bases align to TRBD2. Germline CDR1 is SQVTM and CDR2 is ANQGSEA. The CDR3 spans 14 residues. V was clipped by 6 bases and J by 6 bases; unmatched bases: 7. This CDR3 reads CSVRTSGYSNEQFF. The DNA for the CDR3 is TGCAGCGTGCGGACTAGCGGGTACTCCAATGAGCAGTTCTTC.

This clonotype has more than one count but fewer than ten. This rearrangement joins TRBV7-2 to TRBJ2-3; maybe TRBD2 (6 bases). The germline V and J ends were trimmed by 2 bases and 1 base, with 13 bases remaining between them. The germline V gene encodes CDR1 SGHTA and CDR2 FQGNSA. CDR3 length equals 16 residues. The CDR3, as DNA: TGTGCCAGCAGCTTAAAGGGCGGGGCGCGCACAGATACGCAGTATTTT. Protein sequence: CASSLKGGARTDTQYF.

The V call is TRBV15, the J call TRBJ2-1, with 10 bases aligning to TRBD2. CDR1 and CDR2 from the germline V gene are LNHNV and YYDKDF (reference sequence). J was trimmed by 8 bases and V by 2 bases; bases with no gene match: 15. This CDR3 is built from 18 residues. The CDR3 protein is CATSRPRWTSGTVDEQFF. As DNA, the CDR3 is TGTGCCACCAGCAGACCCCGCTGGACTAGCGGCACCGTGGATGAGCAGTTCTTC.

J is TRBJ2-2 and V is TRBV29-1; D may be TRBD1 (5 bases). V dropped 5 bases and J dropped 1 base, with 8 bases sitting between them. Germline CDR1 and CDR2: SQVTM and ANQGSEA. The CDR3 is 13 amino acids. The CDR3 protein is CSVSTGNTGELFF. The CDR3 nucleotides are TGCAGCGTTTCTACAGGGAACACCGGGGAGCTGTTTTTT.

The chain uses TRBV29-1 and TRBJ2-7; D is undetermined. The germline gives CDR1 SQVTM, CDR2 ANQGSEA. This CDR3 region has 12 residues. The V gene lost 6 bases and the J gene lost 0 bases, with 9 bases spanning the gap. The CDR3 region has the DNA TGCAGCGTCGGATTTCGCTCCTACGAGCAGTACTTC. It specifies CSVGFRSYEQYF.

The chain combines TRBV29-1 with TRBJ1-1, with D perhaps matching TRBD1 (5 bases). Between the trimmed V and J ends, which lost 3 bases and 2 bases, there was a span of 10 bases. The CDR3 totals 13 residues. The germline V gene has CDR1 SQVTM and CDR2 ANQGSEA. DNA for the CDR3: TGCAGCGTTGAGGAGGACAATAACACTGAAGCTTTCTTT. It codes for CSVEEDNNTEAFF.

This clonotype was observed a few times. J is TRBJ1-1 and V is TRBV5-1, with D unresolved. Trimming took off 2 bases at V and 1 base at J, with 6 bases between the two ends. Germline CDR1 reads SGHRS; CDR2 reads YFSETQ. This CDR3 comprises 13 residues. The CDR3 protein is CASSFTQNTEAFF. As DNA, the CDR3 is TGCGCCAGCAGCTTTACACAGAACACTGAAGCTTTCTTT.

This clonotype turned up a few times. The CDR3 sequence: CSVESATPYEQYF. CDR3 coding DNA: TGCAGCGTTGAAAGTGCTACCCCCTACGAGCAGTACTTC. The chain has TRBV29-1 and TRBJ2-7; the D is unclear. CDR3 length equals 13 residues. The germline gives CDR1 SQVTM, CDR2 ANQGSEA. The V gene lost 2 bases and the J gene lost 2 bases, with 10 bases spanning the gap.

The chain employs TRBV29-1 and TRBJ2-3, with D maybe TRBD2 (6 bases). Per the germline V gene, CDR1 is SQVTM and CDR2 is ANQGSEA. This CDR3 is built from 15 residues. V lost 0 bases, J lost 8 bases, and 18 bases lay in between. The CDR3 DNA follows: TGCAGCGTTGAAGATCTCCGTCTAGCGCAGCGTACGCAGTATTTT. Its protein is CSVEDLRLAQRTQYF.